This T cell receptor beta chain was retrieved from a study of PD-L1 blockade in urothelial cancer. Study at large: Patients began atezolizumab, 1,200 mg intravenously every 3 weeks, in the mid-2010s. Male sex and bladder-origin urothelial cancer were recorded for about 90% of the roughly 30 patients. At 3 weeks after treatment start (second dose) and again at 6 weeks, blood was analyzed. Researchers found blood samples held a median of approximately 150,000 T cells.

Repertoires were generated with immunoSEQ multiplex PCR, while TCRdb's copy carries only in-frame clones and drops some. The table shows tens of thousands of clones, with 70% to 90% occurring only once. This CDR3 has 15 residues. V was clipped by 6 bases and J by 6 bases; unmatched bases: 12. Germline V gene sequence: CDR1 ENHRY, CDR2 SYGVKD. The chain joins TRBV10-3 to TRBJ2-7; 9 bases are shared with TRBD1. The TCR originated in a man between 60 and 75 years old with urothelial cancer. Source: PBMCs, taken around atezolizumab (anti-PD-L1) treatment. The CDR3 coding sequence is TGTGCCATCAGGCAAGTGTTGGGACAGGGTGGCGAGCAGTACTTC. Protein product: CAIRQVLGQGGEQYF.